Listed below are T cell receptor beta chains from one sample, sequenced in a study of early T cells in non-severe SARS-CoV-2 infection. TCRdb re-derived calls from the 5' RACE reads in MiXCR, one entry per CDR3 protein. The repertoire consists of 90,000 to 130,000 distinct CDR3 sequences, with 9% to 13% occurring once and the leading ten covering less than 3.5%. The sample taken for sequencing was whole blood. These receptor sequences come from an adult who was a healthcare worker with PCR-confirmed SARS-CoV-2 infection or an uninfected control (not recorded which). The conserved cysteine and the conserved F or W are not part of the CDR3 here. Fields, in order: V gene, CDR3 protein.

V: TRBV3-1; CDR3: ASSPPQGRIPDEQF
V: TRBV7-2; CDR3: ASSLAWAQETQY
V: TRBV5-1; CDR3: ASSLELAGHTGELF
V: TRBV11-2; CDR3: ASSADRDELDTQY
V: TRBV19; CDR3: ASSSAKTLTYEQY
V: TRBV4-1; CDR3: ASSHRTASTDTQY
V: TRBV3-1; CDR3: ASRDTGQGEEQY
V: TRBV29-1; CDR3: SGGRGRNTEAF
V: TRBV11-3; CDR3: ASSSKGAAQETQY
V: TRBV29-1; CDR3: SVAGTGVFAEAF
V: TRBV30; CDR3: AWSDSLEQY
V: TRBV12-3/TRBV12-4; CDR3: ASSLIGTGKNRRAYNEQF
V: TRBV21-1; CDR3: ASGKEREGRADTQY